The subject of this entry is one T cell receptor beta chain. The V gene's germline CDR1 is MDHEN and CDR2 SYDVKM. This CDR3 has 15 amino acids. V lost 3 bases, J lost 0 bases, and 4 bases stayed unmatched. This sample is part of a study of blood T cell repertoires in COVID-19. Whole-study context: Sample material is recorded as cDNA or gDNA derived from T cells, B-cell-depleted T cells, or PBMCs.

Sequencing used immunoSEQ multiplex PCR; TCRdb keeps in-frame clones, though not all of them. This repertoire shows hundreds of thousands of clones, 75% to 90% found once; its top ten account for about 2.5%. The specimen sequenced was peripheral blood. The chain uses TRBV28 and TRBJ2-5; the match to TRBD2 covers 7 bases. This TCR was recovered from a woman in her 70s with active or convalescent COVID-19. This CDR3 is CASSFGGGYQETQYF. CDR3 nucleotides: TGTGCCAGCAGTTTTGGGGGGGGATACCAAGAGACCCAGTACTTC.